What follows are 9 T cell receptor beta chains derived from one specimen sequenced in a study of tumor-infiltrating lymphocytes in primary liver carcinoma. The authors took blood RNA from unsorted whole blood and also extracted germline DNA. cDNA specific to TCR beta was made from 500 ng of total RNA, with a constant-region primer employed for priming. Three-round nested multiplex PCR performed with slightly modified ARM-PCR produced the TCR beta libraries. Rounds one and two of PCR, each of roughly 10 cycles, were primed with TRBV1-TRBV30 forward primers and a C-beta reverse primer. TCRdb used MiXCR to reprocess the multiplex PCR reads, holding one entry per CDR3 protein. This table holds approximately 320,000 distinct CDR3 sequences, about 50% found once. Sequencing was performed on peripheral blood. The receptors shown here come from a woman in her thirties with primary liver carcinoma and hepatitis B virus infection.

V usage is TRBV6-6 and J usage is TRBJ2-3; TRBD2 matches at 7 bases. V gave up 6 bases and J gave up 8 bases; unmatched junction bases: 11. The V gene's germline CDR1 is MNHNY and CDR2 SVGAGI (reference sequence). The CDR3 covers 14 residues. CDR3 DNA: TGTGCCAGCAGGAAGGCGGGAGAGGCAGGTACGCAGTATTTT. Protein: CASRKAGEAGTQYF.

Comment on this clonotype: A read error may explain this, as a much larger clone is one base away. V is TRBV6-5 and J is TRBJ1-1, with a tentative D call TRBD1 (5 bases). CDR3 size: 14 residues. Trimming took 9 bases from V and 1 from J, leaving 15 bases between them. The germline V gene has CDR1 MNHEY and CDR2 SVGAGI. The CDR3 reads CASRGAGKNTEAFF. The CDR3 nucleotides read TGTGCCAGTCGAGGGGCCGGTAAGAACACTGAAGCTTTCTTT.

Worth noting for this clonotype: This may come from a read error, since a much larger clone is one base off. The V call is TRBV4-3, the J call TRBJ2-1; a possible D gene is TRBD2 (6 bases). The length of the CDR3 is 16 residues. Germline CDR1 LGHNA, CDR2 YSLEER. Written as DNA, the CDR3 is TGCGTCAGCAGCCAAGACGACGGGAGCTCCTACAATGAGCAGTTCTTC. Residues: CVSSQDDGSSYNEQFF.

The table lists this clonotype with a few counts. A much larger clone lies a single base off, so this may be a read error. The V gene is TRBV11-2, the J gene TRBJ2-5, with D possibly called TRBD1 or TRBD2 (6 bases each). This CDR3 is built from 15 residues. Germline CDR1 SGHAT, CDR2 FQNNGV. Here the CDR3 reads CASSLEPGGVEIQYF. Written as DNA, the CDR3 is TGTGCCAGCAGCTTAGAGCCCGGGGGCGTAGAGATCCAGTACTTC.

This chain connects TRBV5-6 to TRBJ2-1; 7 bases agree with TRBD1. The J segment lost 2 bases and the V segment lost 6 bases, leaving 2 bases of the junction unmatched. The CDR3 is 13 residues long. Germline V lookup: CDR1 SGHDT, CDR2 YYEEEE. CDR3 nucleotides: TGTGCCAGCAACGGGACAGCCTACAATGAGCAGTTCTTC. It codes for CASNGTAYNEQFF.

A note on this clonotype: This may be a read error, as it is one base from a much larger clone. This rearrangement joins TRBV29-1 to TRBJ1-2, with TRBD1 matching 8 bases. The germline V gene has CDR1 SQVTM and CDR2 ANQGSEA. The CDR3 is 13 amino acids. The CDR3, as DNA: TGCAACGTTGAGGACAGGGAAGGCTATGGCTACACCTTC. Translation: CNVEDREGYGYTF.

The chain links TRBV12-5 to TRBJ2-7, with a tentative D call TRBD2 (6 bases). The CDR3 covers 13 residues. Trimming shortened V by 6 bases and J by 1 base, and 10 bases separated the two germline ends. Germline loops: CDR1 LGHNT, CDR2 FRNRAP. CDR3 coding DNA: TGTGCTAGTGGCTTAGCGGAGTCCTACGAGCAGTACTTC. Residues: CASGLAESYEQYF.

This clonotype was seen many times. The chain links TRBV11-2 to TRBJ1-1; 9 nucleotides match TRBD1. V gave up 2 bases and J gave up 5 bases; unmatched junction bases: 3. The CDR3 is made up of 14 amino acids. CDR1 and CDR2 (germline): SGHAT, FQNNGV. This chain's CDR3 is CASSLRDRVTEAFF. CDR3 DNA sequence: TGTGCCAGCAGCTTAAGGGACAGGGTAACTGAAGCTTTCTTT. Complete variable domain (other parts from reference TRBV11-2 and TRBJ1-1): EAGVAQSPRYKIIEKRQSVAFWCNPISGHATLYWYQQILGQGPKLLIQFQNNGVVDDSQLPKDRFSAERLKGVDSTLKIQPAKLEDSAVYLCASSLRDRVTEAFFGQGTRLTVV.

Notes on this clonotype: The junction shows a germline mismatch at one end, possibly a read error. The chain has TRBV4-2 and TRBJ2-1, with D possibly being TRBD2 (6 bases). The germline V gene has CDR1 LGHNA and CDR2 YNFKEQ. The CDR3 spans 16 residues. The CDR3 bases are TGTGCCAGAAGCCAAGATTGGAACGGGAGTAAGAATGAGCAGTTGTTC. Translated: CARSQDWNGSKNEQLF.